This T cell receptor beta chain was identified in a study of cytomegalovirus exposure and HLA in healthy donors (dated by TCRdb to 2017 to 2019). Background for the entire study: An earlier analysis of several hundred of the donors reported 250 to 350 Gb of sequence data and 117 million unique TCR beta sequences obtained from 180 million or so T cells. The study used immunosequencing to profile the T cell repertoires of hundreds of subjects and linked those repertoires to cytomegalovirus serostatus. The study was designed to test whether signatures of past pathogen exposure could be identified by cataloging public T cell receptors. Among some 400 genotyped donors of the cohort, an average of approximately 240,000 unique TCR beta nucleotide sequences was sequenced per donor, of which about 18% were non-productive. The number of typed donors differed by locus: roughly 629-640 for A, B, C, DRB1 and DQB1; 500 to 550 for DQA1; 606 for DPA1; and approximately 450 for DPB1. HLA typing included class I and class II loci at four-digit resolution. In the later analysis, no new phenotypic data were used to find candidate immune exposures; instead, reliance was placed on TCR beta sequences and their occurrence across donors. To predict cytomegalovirus infection status, the study brought together high-throughput TCR immunosequencing, statistical association of individual TCRs with disease status, and machine learning. Because of strong linkage in the cohort, four or five DR-DQ haplotypes were treated as single units for association and clustering. Of the roughly 410 genotyped donors, less than 85% were placed in the genetic ancestry cluster associated with self-reported Caucasian donors. To decide whether each TCR beta V gene segment behaved as functional or pseudogenic, an earlier analysis of fewer than 750 of the donors relied on high-throughput TCR beta sequencing. Besides the first cohort of around 700 subjects, a separate validation cohort made up of roughly 120 different subjects was used. To study patterns of TCR occurrence, a later analysis re-analyzed previously published TCR beta repertoires from hundreds of donors and added high-resolution HLA genotyping. Every discovery cohort repertoire had been produced on one sequencing platform. Donor age, sex, ethnicity and CMV serostatus were compiled alongside the repertoire data. A later genetic analysis took genome-wide SNP genotypes for about three fifths of the roughly 670 donors and used that subset as a discovery cohort. Roughly 320 gigabases of sequencing data and around 90 million unique TCR sequences made up an early release that covered approximately 620 HLA-typed donors. Broad study findings and their caveats: The classifier was reported to diagnose cytomegalovirus status with high specificity and sensitivity in both the original cohort and the validation cohort. It was suggested by the authors that the approach could potentially be generalized to other disease states and immunological phenotypes. The earlier analysis of 587 of the donors excluded 15 to 20 rarely observed V segments, including chromosome 9 orphons, because counts were too low. The 87-base-pair reads could not distinguish some IMGT-functional V segments, including TRBV6-2 and TRBV6-3, so those segments were excluded. In a later analysis, HLA-associated TCR beta chains were found to be more clonally expanded and to have lower generation probabilities than equally common non-associated chains. Strong co-occurrence of HLA alleles, especially DR and DQ, made assigning TCR associations to individual alleles difficult. Several of the top co-occurrence clusters appeared to be linked to parvovirus B19, influenza, CMV and Epstein-Barr virus, according to a later analysis. The presence/absence analyses assumed that sequencing depth was roughly uniform across donors, and that assumption may not be true. An association between a missense DCLRE1C variant and V-gene and J-gene trimming of TCR beta chains was found in a later genetic analysis and replicated in an independent cohort. Because HLA typing was missing for some donors at each locus, association tests included only the typed subset. The only immune exposure information available for the cohort was CMV serostatus. A cluster of highly shared sequence variants was judged likely to be a technical artifact of the sequencing pipeline. A few of the identified cytomegalovirus-associated TCR beta chains were confirmed in vitro to be specific for cytomegalovirus antigens. According to a later analysis, most CMV-associated TCR beta chains appeared to be HLA-restricted, and the HLA associations seemed to be driven largely by CMV exposure. A further reported finding was that TCR beta sequences accurately predicted the HLA-A and HLA-B alleles for most subjects in the first cohort. In a later genetic analysis, fewer N-insertions in productive TCRs were reported among donors in an Asian-associated ancestry cluster than the approximately 710-donor mean. Specific HLA alleles were associated with 16,951 TCR beta sequences at a false discovery rate of 0.05 in a later analysis. In a later analysis, the rate of TCR association differed among HLA loci, with DRB1 alleles having the most associated TCRs and HLA-C alleles having the fewest. An earlier analysis of approximately 590 of the donors showed that most TCR beta V segments appeared in productive rearrangements either about 87% or about 30% of the time, which broadly matched IMGT annotations. This cohort had only TCR beta chains sequenced, and the lack of alpha or paired-chain data limited which features could be detected. Correlated functional status among segregating V segments might reflect linkage disequilibrium, but an unknown experimental factor could not be ruled out. The study gave a list of under 200 TCR beta chains associated with cytomegalovirus. Most TCR sequences were seen in very few donors, while some public TCRs were found in many individuals.

The method was the immunoSEQ multiplex PCR assay. The multiplex PCR relied on a mix of 60 forward primers for TCR Vbeta segments and 13 reverse primers for TCR Jbeta segments. The CDR3 region of rearranged TCR beta genes was amplified from genomic DNA by a multiplex PCR assay. The amplified TCR beta libraries were sequenced on the Illumina HiSeq System as 87-base-pair reads. Turning to the authors' computational methods: In a later analysis, around 80 million unique TCR beta chains were counted across the 650 to 750 repertoires, and some 10 million of these chains were shared by at least two donors. A nearest-neighbor algorithm error-corrected the raw reads and collapsed the reads into unique sequences, merging closely related sequences to remove PCR and sequencing errors. V, D and J gene segments were assigned by aligning CDR3 sequences to IMGT reference sequences. For a sequence to be retained, a match of at least six nucleotides was required to both a V gene segment and a J gene segment. Rearrangements were called productive when the CDR3 lacked stop codons and stayed in frame with V and J; all others were non-productive. Following IMGT convention, CDR3 was defined as the stretch from the second conserved V-encoded cysteine up to the conserved J-encoded phenylalanine. The earlier analysis of about 610 of the donors excluded any sequence lacking an unambiguous match to a single V gene segment. In an earlier analysis of 587 of the donors, V segments were called functional above 56.7% productive rearrangements and were called segregating when the between-donor standard deviation exceeded 5%. A statistical classification framework was built to diagnose cytomegalovirus status from the catalog of TCR beta chain sequences. V and J gene assignment, in a later analysis, came from comparing TCR nucleotide sequences with IMGT/GENE-DB human TR gene sequences. A later analysis assigned CDR3 sequences and most-parsimonious VDJ recombination scenarios with the TCRdist pipeline. A later analysis defined each TCR beta chain by its CDR3 amino acid sequence plus V-gene family, and excluded reads lacking a unique V-gene family. In a later analysis, approximately 640 highly shared, low-generation-probability nucleotide sequences were removed to address suspected cross-contamination and a sequencing artifact. A later analysis calculated a clonal expansion index for each public chain from normalized within-repertoire ranks of inferred template counts. In a later analysis, generation probabilities were computed using a VDJ recombination model fitted to out-of-frame rearrangements, and the results were checked against IGoR. Hypergeometric tests were used in a later analysis to score TCR-TCR, TCR-HLA and TCR-CMV co-occurrence, with a repertoire-size bias correction applied to the TCR pairs. False discovery rates were estimated in a later analysis by permuting HLA or CMV assignments 20 times. In a later analysis, co-occurring TCRs were grouped using DBSCAN, with TCRdist sequence similarity added in when clustering inside HLA-allele-positive subsets. Co-occurrence clustering excluded repertoires with fewer than 30,000 or more than 120,000 public chains, plus five with anomalous nucleotide sharing. This is the immuneACCESS table as TCRdb keeps it, with only in-frame sequences that have V and J called. A part of the clones is gone; compared with another copy, unresolved V genes explain less than half, and the rest is unexplained. That table is the source of V, J and clone size, and D and trimming were worked out from the DNA. The table for this sample lists under 65,000 clones; over 60% of them were counted only once. The ten biggest clones cover around 8% of the sample.

The cohort consisted of hundreds of healthy bone marrow donors. At the time of sampling, all cohort members were nominally healthy, though unrecorded immune exposures were likely present. The donor tested CMV seropositive, placing the donor among the roughly 300 seropositive members of the cohort. A peripheral blood sample was provided by each donor, and peripheral blood mononuclear cells were used for TCR beta sequencing. Genomic DNA extraction from the blood cell samples was performed with the Qiagen DNeasy Blood Extraction Kit. As encoded in the germline V gene, CDR1 is LGHNA while CDR2 is YNFKEQ. There are 16 amino acids in the CDR3, from cysteine to phenylalanine inclusive. Here the CDR3 DNA is all that survives: 48 bases in frame from base 1. V trim: 0 bases; J trim: 1 base; unmatched bases: 3. Comments on this clone: The antigen it recognizes is unknown. Nothing much larger sits one base from this clone, and base qualities are not available.

Sequenced sample: PBMCs. The chain couples TRBV4-2 to TRBJ2-3, and TRBD1 aligns with 8 junction nucleotides. The receptor's source is a man younger than 45 in good health and CMV-seropositive. The CDR3: CASSQEGQGGTDTQYF. The nucleotides read TGTGCCAGCAGCCAAGAAGGACAGGGTGGCACAGATACGCAGTATTTT.